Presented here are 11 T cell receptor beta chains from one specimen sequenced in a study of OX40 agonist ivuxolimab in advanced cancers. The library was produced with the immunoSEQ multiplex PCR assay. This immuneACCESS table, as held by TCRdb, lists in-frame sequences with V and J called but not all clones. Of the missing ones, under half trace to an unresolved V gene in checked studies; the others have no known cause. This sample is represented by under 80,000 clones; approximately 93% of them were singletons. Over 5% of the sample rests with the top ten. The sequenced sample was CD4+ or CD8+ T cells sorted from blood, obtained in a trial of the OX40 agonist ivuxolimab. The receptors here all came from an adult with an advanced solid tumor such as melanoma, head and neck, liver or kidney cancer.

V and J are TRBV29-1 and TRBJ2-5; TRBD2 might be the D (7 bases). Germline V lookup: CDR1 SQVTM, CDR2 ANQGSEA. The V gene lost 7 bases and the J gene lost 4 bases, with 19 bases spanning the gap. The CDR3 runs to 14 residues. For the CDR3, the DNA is TGCAGCGCCCCTGGGGGGGCGGATGGAGAGACCCAGTACTTC. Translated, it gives CSAPGGADGETQYF.

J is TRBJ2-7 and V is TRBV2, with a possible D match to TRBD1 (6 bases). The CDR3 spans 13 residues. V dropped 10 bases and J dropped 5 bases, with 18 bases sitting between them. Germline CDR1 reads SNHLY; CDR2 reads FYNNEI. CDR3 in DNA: TGTGCCATACGTGGGGGCCGCCTAAACGAGCAGTACTTC. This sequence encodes CAIRGGRLNEQYF. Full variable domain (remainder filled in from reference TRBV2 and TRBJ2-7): EPEVTQTPSHQVTQMGQEVILRCVPISNHLYFYWYRQILGQKVEFLVSFYNNEISEKSEIFDDQFSVERPDGSNFTLKIRSTKLEDSAMYFCAIRGGRLNEQYFGPGTRLTVT.

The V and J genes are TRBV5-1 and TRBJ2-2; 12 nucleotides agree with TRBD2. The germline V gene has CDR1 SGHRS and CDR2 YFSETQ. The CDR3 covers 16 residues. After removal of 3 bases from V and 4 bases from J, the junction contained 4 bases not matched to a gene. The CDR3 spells CASSSTSGGSTGELFF. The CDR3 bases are TGCGCCAGCAGCTCCACTAGCGGGGGGTCCACCGGGGAGCTGTTTTTT.

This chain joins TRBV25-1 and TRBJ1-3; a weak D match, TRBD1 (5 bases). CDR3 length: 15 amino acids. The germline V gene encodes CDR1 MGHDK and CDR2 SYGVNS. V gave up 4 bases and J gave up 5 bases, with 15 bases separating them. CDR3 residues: CASSGGWQGRNTIYF. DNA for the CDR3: TGTGCCAGCAGTGGGGGCTGGCAGGGAAGAAACACCATATATTTT.

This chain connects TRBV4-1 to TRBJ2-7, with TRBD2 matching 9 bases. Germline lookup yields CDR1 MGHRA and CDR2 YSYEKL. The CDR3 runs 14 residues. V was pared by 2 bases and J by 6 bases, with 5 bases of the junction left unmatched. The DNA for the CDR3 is TGCGCCAGCAGCCAACGTAGCGGGAGAGTCGAGCAGTACTTC. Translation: CASSQRSGRVEQYF.

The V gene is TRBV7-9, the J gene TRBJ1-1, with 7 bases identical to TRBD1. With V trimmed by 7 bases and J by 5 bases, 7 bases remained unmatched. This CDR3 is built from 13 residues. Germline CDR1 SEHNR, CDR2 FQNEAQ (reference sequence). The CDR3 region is CASINRGDTEAFF. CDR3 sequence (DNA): TGTGCCAGCATCAACAGGGGAGATACTGAAGCTTTCTTT. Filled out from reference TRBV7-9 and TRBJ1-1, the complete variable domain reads DTGVSQNPRHKITKRGQNVTFRCDPISEHNRLYWYRQTLGQGPEFLTYFQNEAQLEKSRLLSDRFSAERPKGSFSTLEIQRTEQGDSAMYLCASINRGDTEAFFGQGTRLTVV.

CDR3 sequence: CASSDVESYNEQFF. The CDR3 nucleotides are TGCGCCAGCAGTGATGTTGAATCCTACAATGAGCAGTTCTTC. The rearrangement joins TRBV10-1 to TRBJ2-1; D is uncertain. The germline CDR1 and CDR2 sequences are WNHNN and SYGVQD (reference sequence). V shed 3 bases and J shed 1 base, with 7 bases lying between them. The CDR3 is made up of 14 amino acids.

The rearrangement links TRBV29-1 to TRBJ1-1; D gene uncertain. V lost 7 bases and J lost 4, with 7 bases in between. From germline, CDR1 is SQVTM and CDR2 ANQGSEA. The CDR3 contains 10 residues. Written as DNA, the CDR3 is TGCAGCGCACGGGGCACTGAAGCTTTCTTT. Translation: CSARGTEAFF.

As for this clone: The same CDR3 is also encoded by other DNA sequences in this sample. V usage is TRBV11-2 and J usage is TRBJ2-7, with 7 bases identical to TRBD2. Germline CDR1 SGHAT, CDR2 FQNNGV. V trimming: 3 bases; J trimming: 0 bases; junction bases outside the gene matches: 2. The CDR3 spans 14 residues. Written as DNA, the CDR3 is TGTGCCAGCAGCTTGGGGGGGGGCTCCTACGAGCAGTACTTC. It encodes CASSLGGGSYEQYF. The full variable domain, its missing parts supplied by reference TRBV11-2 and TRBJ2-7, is EAGVAQSPRYKIIEKRQSVAFWCNPISGHATLYWYQQILGQGPKLLIQFQNNGVVDDSQLPKDRFSAERLKGVDSTLKIQPAKLEDSAVYLCASSLGGGSYEQYFGPGTRLTVT.

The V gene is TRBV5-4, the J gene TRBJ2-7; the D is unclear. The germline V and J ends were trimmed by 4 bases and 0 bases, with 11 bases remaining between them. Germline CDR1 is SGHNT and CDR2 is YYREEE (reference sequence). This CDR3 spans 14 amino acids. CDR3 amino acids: CASSVGQGSYEQYF. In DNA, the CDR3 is TGTGCCAGCAGCGTGGGTCAAGGCTCCTACGAGCAGTACTTC.

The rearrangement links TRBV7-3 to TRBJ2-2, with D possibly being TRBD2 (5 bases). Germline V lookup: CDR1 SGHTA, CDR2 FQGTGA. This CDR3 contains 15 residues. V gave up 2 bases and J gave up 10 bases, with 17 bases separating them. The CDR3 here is CASSLFRDSRAELFF. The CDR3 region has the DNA TGTGCCAGCAGCTTATTCCGGGATTCTCGGGCGGAGCTGTTTTTT.